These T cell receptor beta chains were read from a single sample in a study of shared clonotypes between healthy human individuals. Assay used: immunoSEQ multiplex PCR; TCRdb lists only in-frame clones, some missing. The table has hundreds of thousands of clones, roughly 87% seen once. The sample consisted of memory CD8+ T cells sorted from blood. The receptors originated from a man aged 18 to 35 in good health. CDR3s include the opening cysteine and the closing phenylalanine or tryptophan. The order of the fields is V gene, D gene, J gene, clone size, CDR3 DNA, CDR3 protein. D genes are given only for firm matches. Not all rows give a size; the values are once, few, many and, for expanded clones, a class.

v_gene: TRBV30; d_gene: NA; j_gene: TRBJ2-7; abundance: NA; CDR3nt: TGTGCCTGGAGTAGGGGCATTGGGGACGAGCAGTACTTC; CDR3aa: CAWSRGIGDEQYF
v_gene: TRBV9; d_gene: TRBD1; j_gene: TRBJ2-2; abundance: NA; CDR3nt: TGTGCCAGCAGCGTACCAACCGGGACAGAGAACACCGGGGAGCTGTTTTTT; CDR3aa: CASSVPTGTENTGELFF
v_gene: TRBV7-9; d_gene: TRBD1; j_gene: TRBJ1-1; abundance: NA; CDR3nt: TGTGCCAGCAGTTCATTTACTGACAGGGGGAATCAAGCTTTCTTT; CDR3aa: CASSSFTDRGNQAFF
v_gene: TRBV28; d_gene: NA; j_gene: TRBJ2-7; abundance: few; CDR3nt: TGTGCCAGCAAACTCCATCGGGGTCAGCCCTACTTC; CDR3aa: CASKLHRGQPYF
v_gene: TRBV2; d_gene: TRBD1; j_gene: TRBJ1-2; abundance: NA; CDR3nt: TGTGCCATTCCGACAGGGGATAATCGTAACTATGGCTACACCTTC; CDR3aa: CAIPTGDNRNYGYTF
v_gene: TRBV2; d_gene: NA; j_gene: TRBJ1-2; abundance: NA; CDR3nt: TGTGCCAGCAGTGAAGGAAGCGAACTCGGGGACTATGGCTACACCTTC; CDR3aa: CASSEGSELGDYGYTF
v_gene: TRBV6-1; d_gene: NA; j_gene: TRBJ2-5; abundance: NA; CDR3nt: TGTGCCAGCCAGGGGAGAGGGGCCGGGTGGAAGACCCAGTACTTC; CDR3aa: CASQGRGAGWKTQYF
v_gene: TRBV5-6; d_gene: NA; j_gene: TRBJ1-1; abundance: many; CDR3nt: TGTGCCAGCAGCTCTATGGAGCACACTGAAGCTTTCTTT; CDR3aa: CASSSMEHTEAFF
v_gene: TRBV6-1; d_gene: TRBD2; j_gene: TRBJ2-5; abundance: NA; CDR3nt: TGTGCCAGCAGTGTGGGGACTAGCGGGAGGGCCGGGGAGACCCAGTACTTC; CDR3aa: CASSVGTSGRAGETQYF
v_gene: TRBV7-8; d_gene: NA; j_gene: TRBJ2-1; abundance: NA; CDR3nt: TGTGCCAGCAGCTTTATGGATCCTTATGAGCAGTTCTTC; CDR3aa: CASSFMDPYEQFF
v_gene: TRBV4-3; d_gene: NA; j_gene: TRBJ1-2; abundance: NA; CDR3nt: TGCGCCAGCAGCCAAGAATTCGGCCAGGAAACCGGCTACACCTTC; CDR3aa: CASSQEFGQETGYTF
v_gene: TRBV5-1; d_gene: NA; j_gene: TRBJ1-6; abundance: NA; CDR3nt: TGCGCCAGCAGCCCGGGGGCCGGAGTCCCCTATAATTCACCCCTCCACTTT; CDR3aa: CASSPGAGVPYNSPLHF
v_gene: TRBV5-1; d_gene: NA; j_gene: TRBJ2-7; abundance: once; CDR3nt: TGCGCCAGCAGCTTGGGAAGCTTCTACGAGCAGTACTTC; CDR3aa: CASSLGSFYEQYF
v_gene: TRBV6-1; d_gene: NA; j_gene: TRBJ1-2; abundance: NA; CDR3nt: TGTGCCAGCGTAGAGTCAGATAAAACTGGCTACACCTTC; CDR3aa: CASVESDKTGYTF
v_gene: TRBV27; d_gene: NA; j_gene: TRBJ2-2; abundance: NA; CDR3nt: TGTGCCAGCAGTTTACTGGGCCCCTGGTCCGGGGAGCTGTTTTTT; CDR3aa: CASSLLGPWSGELFF
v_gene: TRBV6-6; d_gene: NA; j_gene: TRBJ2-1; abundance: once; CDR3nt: TGTGCCAGCTCACTAATAGGATTTCTGGCCAATGAGCAGTTCTTC; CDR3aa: CASSLIGFLANEQFF
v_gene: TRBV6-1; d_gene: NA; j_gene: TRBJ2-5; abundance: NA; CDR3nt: TGTGCCAGCAGAGACAGGTTCATAGAGACCCAGTACTTC; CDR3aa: CASRDRFIETQYF
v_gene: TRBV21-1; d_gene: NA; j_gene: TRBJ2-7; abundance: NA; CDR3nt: TGTGCCAGCAGCAAGACCGGGACAGGGTGGCCGTCCTACGAGCAGTACTTC; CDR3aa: CASSKTGTGWPSYEQYF
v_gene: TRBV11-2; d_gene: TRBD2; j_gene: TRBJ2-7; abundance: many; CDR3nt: TGTGCCAGCAGCTCCTTTGGTAGCGGGGGGGCCTACGAGCAGTACTTC; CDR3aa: CASSSFGSGGAYEQYF
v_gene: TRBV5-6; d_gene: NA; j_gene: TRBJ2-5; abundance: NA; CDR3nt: TGTGCCAGCAGCTTGGGGGTGACAAGCCAAGAGACCCAGTACTTC; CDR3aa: CASSLGVTSQETQYF
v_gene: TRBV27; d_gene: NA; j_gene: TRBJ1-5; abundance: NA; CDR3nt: TGTGCCAGCAGTGTGGTCGGTAGCAATCAGCCCCAGCATTTT; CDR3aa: CASSVVGSNQPQHF
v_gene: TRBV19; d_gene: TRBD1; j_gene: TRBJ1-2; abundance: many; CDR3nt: TGTGCCAGTAGTACCTCGACAGGGTATGGCTACACCTTC; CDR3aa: CASSTSTGYGYTF
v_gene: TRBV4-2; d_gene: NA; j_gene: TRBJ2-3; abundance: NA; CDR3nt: TGTGCCAGCAGCCATAGCTGGTCAGATACGCAGTATTTT; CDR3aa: CASSHSWSDTQYF
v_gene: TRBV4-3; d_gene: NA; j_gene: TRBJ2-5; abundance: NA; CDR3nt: TGCGCCAGCAGCCAAGATGGGTTGGAAGGTGAGACCCAGTACTTC; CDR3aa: CASSQDGLEGETQYF
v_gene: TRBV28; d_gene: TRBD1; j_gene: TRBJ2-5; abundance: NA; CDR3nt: TGTGCCAGCAGTTTCGGGACAGGAGGAGAGACCCAGTACTTC; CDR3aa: CASSFGTGGETQYF
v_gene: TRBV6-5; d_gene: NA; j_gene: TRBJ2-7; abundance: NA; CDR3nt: TGTGCCAGCAGTTACTCGGCCGACACCACCTACGAGCAGTACTTC; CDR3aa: CASSYSADTTYEQYF
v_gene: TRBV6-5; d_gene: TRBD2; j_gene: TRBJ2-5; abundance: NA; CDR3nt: TGTGCCAGCAGTTACGGACTAGCGGGAAGAGAGACCCAGTACTTC; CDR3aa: CASSYGLAGRETQYF
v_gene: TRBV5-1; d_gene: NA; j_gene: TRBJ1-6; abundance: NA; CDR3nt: TGCGCCAGCAGCTTGGAACCAGGGAATTCACCCCTCCACTTT; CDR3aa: CASSLEPGNSPLHF
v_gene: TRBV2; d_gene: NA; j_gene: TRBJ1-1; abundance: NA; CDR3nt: TGTGCCAGCACCATGGGGCAGGGGAACACTGAAGCTTTCTTT; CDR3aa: CASTMGQGNTEAFF
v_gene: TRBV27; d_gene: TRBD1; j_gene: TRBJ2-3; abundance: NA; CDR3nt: TGTGCCAGCAGTTTACGCCGGGGACAGGGAGACACAGATACGCAGTATTTT; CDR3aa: CASSLRRGQGDTDTQYF
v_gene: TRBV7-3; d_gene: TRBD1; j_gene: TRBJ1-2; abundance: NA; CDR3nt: TGTGCCAGCAGCTTACGACAGGGGGGCTACACCTTC; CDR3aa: CASSLRQGGYTF
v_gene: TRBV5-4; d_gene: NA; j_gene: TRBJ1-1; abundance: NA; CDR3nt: TGTGCCAGCAGCTCTGGAGCAGGGTACACTGAAGCTTTCTTT; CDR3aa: CASSSGAGYTEAFF
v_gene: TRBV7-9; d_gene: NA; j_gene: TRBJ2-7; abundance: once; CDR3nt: TGTGCCAGCAGCCGAGCCAGGGATACCTACGAGCAGTACTTC; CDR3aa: CASSRARDTYEQYF
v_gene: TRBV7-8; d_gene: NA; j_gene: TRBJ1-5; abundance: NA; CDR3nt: TGTGCCAGCAGCTCACACTTCGGACCGAGAGAGGATCAGCCCCAGCATTTT; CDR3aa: CASSSHFGPREDQPQHF
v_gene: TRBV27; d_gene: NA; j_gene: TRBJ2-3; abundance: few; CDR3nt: TGTGCCAGCAGTTTGACCGGGACCCATGGTCCAGATACGCAGTATTTT; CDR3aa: CASSLTGTHGPDTQYF